This T cell receptor (beta chain) was found in a study of shared clonotypes between healthy human individuals. For the study at large: Samples came from a couple of female and three male donors aged 18 to 49.

Germline assignment: CDR1 SGHTA and CDR2 FQGNSA. Trimming removed 4 bases from V and 2 bases from J, with 11 bases in between. The CDR3 is made up of 14 amino acids. All participating donors were Caucasian adults from Nashville, Tennessee. CD45RA-negative memory and CD45RA+ naive subsets were split from the CD4+ cells. Data came from immunoSEQ multiplex PCR; TCRdb stores just in-frame clones and leaves some out. The sample lists some 2.4 million clones; roughly 93% were seen once. As for this clone: Its antigen is currently unknown.

General study points: Memory subsets generally showed lower estimated richness than naive subsets.

The V and J genes are TRBV7-2 and TRBJ1-2, with a possible D match to TRBD1 (5 bases). The clonotype comes from a man younger than 35 in good health. Some clones in this sample may be carry-over from other donors' samples. Material for sequencing was naive CD4+ T cells from PBMCs. The subset here: CD45RA+ positively selected. The CDR3: CASSWGTANYGYTF. In DNA form, the CDR3 reads TGTGCCAGCAGCTGGGGGACCGCCAACTATGGCTACACCTTC.